Listed below are T cell receptor beta chains from one sample, sequenced in a study of T cell repertoires in cytomegalovirus infection. These TCRs' antigens remain unknown. Each CDR3 protein gets one entry after TCRdb re-called the reads with MiXCR. The sample consists of roughly 990,000 distinct CDR3 sequences, about 33% of them appearing once. Material: cultured CD8+ T cells from PBMCs, obtained from culture after CMV antigen stimulation. These receptors all come from a human donor in good health (CMV status not recorded). Some clones in this sample may be carry-over from other donors' samples. The CDR3 runs from the conserved cysteine through the conserved F or W. Fields, in order: D gene, V gene, J gene, CDR3 protein. The D gene is left open where the match is weak.

>TRBD1|TRBV7-9|TRBJ2-1
CASSSTGEAYNEQFF
>-|TRBV27|TRBJ2-7
CASSLRATGSYEQYF
>TRBD1|TRBV15|TRBJ2-6
CATTPGQGLSGANVLTF
>-|TRBV7-9|TRBJ1-1
CASSWPGTEAFF
>-|TRBV4-1|TRBJ2-2
CASSQENAGELFF
>TRBD1|TRBV4-2|TRBJ1-1
CASSQDRTGGNTEAFF
>-|TRBV19|TRBJ2-1
CASSIDRVPVNEQFF
>-|TRBV2|TRBJ2-1
CASSPDLSSYSEQFF
>-|TRBV5-1|TRBJ1-2
CASSGQADQYGYTF
>TRBD1|TRBV7-9|TRBJ2-5
CASSRQGVQETQYF
>-|TRBV27|TRBJ2-7
CASRAGISYEQYF
>TRBD1|TRBV6-6|TRBJ2-6
CASSYPRVGRDSRSSGANVLTF
>-|TRBV7-9|TRBJ2-7
CASSKNPNEQYF
>-|TRBV7-2|TRBJ1-5
CASSPWEGNQPQHF